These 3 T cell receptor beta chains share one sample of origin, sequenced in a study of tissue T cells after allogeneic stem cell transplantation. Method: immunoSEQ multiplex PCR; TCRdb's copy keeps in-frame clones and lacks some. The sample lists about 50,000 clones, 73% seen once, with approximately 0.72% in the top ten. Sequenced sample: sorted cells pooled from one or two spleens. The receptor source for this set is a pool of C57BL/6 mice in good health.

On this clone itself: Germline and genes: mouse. The covered CDR3 bases are TGTGCCAGCAGTCCCGGGACAGGGAACTCCGACTACACC. This encodes CASSPGTGNSDYT. The whole CDR3 region reads CASSPGTGNSDYTF. The chain is built from TRBV19 and TRBJ1-2, with TRBD1 identical over 9 bases. The CDR3 end is not reached by the read, which stops 1 residue before it; the germline J gene fills it in. The CDR3 runs 14 residues. Germline trimming cut 4 bases from V and 2 bases from J; bases unmatched to any gene: 3. Germline CDR1 FNHDT, CDR2 SITEND (reference sequence).

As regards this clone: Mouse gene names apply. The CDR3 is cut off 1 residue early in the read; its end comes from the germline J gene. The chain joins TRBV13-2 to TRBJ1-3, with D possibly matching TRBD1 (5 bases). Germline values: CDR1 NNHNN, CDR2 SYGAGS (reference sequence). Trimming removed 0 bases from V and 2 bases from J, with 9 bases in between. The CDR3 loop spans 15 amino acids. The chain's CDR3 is CASGDADRAGNTLYF. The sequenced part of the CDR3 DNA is TGTGCCAGCGGTGATGCAGACAGAGCTGGAAATACGCTCTAT.

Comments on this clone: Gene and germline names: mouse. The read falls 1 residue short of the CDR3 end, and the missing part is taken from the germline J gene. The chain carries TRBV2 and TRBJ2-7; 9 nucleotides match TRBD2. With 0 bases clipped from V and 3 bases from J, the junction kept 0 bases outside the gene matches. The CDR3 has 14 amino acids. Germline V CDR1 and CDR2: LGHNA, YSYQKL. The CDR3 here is CASSQDWGGYEQYF. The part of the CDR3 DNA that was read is TGTGCCAGCAGCCAAGACTGGGGGGGCTATGAACAGTAC.